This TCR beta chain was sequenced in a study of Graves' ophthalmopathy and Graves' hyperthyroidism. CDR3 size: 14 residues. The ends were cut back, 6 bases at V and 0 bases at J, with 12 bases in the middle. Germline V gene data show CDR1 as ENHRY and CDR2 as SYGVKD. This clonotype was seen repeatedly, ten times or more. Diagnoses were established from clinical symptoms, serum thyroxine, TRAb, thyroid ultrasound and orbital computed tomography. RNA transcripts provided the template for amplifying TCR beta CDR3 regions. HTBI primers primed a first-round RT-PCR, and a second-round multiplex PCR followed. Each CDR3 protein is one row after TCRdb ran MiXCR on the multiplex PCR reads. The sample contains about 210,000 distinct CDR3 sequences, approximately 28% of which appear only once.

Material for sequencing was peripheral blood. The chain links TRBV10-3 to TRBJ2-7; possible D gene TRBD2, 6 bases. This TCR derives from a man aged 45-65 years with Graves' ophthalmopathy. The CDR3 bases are TGTGCCATCAGCGGGCGGGACCACTCCTACGAGCAGTACTTC. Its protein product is CAISGRDHSYEQYF.